This record looks at one TCR beta chain sequence and its context. Its specificity is unknown. The CDR3 has 15 amino acids. Trimming left V 10 bases short and J 7 bases short, with 23 bases between. Germline CDR1 MDHEN, CDR2 SYDVKM. The data were obtained in a study of regulatory T cells in long-lasting Graves disease. Study-wide points: Sample size was small, which may have lowered accuracy.

Construction of TCR beta libraries relied on iRepertoire HTBI primers and on Arm-PCR targeting CDR3 regions. TCRdb processed the multiplex PCR reads anew with MiXCR; each CDR3 protein has one entry. Of under 800,000 distinct CDR3 sequences in the sample, about 16% are singletons; the top ten hold around 19%. Sample time point: newly diagnosed GD, antithyroid drugs for less than 3 months. Scientists built the TCR library using RNA that was extracted from PBMCs. These data also featured in a second study, about T cells in Graves' hyperthyroidism and ophthalmopathy.

This TCR derives from a woman aged 30 to 39 with Graves disease. The rearrangement uses TRBV28 and TRBJ1-5; D is unclear. Sample: peripheral blood mononuclear cells (PBMCs), taken at new diagnosis, from a patient treated with antithyroid drugs. CDR3 loop: CATGRSSNIIQPQHF. The CDR3 nucleotides read TGTGCCACCGGCCGGTCCTCCAACATTATCCAGCCCCAGCATTTT.